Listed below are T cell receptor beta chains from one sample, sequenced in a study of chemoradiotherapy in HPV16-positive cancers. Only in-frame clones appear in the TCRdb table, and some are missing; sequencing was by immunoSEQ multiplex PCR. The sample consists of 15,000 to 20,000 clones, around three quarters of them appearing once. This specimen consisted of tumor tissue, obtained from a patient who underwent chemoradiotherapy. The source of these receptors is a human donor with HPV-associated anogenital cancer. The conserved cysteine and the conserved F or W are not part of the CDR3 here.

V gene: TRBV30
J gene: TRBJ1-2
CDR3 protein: ASWGRGYT

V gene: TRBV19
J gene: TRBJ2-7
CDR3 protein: ASSRDGRYEQY

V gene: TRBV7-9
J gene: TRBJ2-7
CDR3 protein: ASSSDYEQY

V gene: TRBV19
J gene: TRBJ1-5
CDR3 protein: ASTLDRSNQPQH

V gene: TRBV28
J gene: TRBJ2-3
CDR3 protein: ASSLLGGGQLDTQY

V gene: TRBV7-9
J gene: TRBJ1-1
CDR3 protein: AIIAGGNTEAF

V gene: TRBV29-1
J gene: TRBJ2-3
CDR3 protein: SVEGGRNTDTQY

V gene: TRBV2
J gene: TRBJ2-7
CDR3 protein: ASRGQAPYEQY

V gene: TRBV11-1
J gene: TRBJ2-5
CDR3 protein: ASTLMGTRGETQY

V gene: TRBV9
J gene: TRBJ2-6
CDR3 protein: ASSAGLAGVGANVLT

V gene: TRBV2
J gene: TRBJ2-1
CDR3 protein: ASSASGGGYNEQF

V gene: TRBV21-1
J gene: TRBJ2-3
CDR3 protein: ASSKAGQAQYTDTQY

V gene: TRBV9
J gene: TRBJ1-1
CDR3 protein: ASSQAAGVREAF

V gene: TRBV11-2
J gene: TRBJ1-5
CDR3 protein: ASSLSYRDGQPQH

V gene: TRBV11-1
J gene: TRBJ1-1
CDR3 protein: ASSLGRGSTEAF

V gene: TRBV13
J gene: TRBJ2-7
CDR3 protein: ASSLGTGEQY

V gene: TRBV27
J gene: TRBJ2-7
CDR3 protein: ASSLTSGGIYEQY

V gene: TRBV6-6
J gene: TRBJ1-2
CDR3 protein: ASSSHGNYGYT

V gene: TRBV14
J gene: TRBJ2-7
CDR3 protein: ASSPMYSYEQY

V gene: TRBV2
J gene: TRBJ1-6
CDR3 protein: ASRGTGSPLH

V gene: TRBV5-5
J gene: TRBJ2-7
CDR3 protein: ASSLAGGSSYEQY

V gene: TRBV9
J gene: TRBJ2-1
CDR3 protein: ASSNGGGSSYNEQF

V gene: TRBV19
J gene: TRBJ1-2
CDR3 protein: ASSIVQGYDGYT

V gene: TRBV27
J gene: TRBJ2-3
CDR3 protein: ATAGASSTDTQY

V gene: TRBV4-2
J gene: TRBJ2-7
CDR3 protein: ASSQEGFAGEQY

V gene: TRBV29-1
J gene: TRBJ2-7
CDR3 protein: SGDSYYEQY

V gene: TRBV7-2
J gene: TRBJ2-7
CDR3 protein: ASSPTRGTGDEQY

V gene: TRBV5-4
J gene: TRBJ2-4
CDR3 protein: ASSLSGVAKNIQY

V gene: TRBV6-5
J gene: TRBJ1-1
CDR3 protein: ASSRNYRGDTEAF

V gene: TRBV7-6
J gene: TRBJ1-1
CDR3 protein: ASSFNQNTEAF

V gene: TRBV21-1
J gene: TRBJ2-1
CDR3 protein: ASSKKDPRAPTGNEQF

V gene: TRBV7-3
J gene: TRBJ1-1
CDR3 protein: ASSLWEGTEAF

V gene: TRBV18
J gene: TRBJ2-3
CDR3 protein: ASSPVGVDTQY

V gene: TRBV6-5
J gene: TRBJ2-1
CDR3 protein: ASSHPGNEQF

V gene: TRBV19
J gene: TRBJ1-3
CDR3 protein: ASSLGLNSGNTIY

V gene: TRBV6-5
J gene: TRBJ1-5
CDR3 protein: ASRPRGGSNQPQH

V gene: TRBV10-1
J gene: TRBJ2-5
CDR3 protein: ASSAGQTGVQETQY

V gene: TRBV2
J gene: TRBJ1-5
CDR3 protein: ASHPDRGSQPQH

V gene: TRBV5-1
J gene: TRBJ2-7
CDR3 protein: ASSIERSYEQY

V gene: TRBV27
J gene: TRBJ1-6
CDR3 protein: ASSFFQDNSPLH

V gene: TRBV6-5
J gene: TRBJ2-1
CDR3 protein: ASSRFGEQF

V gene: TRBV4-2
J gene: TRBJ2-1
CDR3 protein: ASSTRTSGRNSYNEQF

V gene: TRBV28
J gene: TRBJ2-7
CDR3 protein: ASSLYGTALSYEQY

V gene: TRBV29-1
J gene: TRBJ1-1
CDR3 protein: SVEAHSNTEAF

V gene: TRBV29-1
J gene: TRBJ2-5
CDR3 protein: SALGGSETQY

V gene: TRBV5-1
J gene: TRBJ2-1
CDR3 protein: ASSLDPTNEQF

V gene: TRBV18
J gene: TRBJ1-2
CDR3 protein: ASSPSGSTYGYT

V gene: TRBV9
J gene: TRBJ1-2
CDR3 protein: ASSVTGSYGYT

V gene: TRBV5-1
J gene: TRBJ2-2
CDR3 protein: ASSWGTGELF

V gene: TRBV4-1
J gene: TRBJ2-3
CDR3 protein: ASSQDVVRQAGTDTQY

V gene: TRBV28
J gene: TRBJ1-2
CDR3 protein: ASSGQTSLGYT

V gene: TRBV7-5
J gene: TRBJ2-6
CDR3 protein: VRSPGTGGECGANVLT